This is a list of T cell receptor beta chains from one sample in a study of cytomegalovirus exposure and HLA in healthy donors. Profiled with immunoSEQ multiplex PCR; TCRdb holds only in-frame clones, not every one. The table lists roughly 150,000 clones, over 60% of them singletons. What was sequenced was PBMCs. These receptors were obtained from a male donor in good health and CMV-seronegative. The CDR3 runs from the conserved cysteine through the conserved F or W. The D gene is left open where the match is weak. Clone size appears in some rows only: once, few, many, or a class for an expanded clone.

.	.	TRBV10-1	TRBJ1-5	TGCGCCAGCAGTAGTCGAGACTTTAATCAGCCCCAGCATTTT	CASSSRDFNQPQHF
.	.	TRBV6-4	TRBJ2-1	TGTGCCAGCAGCACTAGTCCGGATGTCAATGAGCAGTTCTTC	CASSTSPDVNEQFF
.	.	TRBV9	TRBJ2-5	TGTGCCAGCAGCGTGGGGCGGCGGAGTGTAGAGACCCAGTACTTC	CASSVGRRSVETQYF
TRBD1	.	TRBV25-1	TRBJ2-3	TGTGCCAGCAGCCTAAGCCCGGGACAGGGAGACACAGATACGCAGTATTTT	CASSLSPGQGDTDTQYF
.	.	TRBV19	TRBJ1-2	TGTGCCAGTAGGACCAGGGACTATGGCTACACCTTC	CASRTRDYGYTF
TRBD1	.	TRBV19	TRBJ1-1	TGTGCCAGTAGTATAGGGACAGGTCCAGGGAACACTGAAGCTTTCTTT	CASSIGTGPGNTEAFF
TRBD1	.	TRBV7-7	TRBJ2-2	TGTGCCAGCAGCTCCGGGACAGGGCACACCGGGGAGCTGTTTTTT	CASSSGTGHTGELFF
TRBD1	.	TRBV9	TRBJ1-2	TGTGCCAGCAGCGCCAGACAGGGACAATATGGCTACACCTTC	CASSARQGQYGYTF
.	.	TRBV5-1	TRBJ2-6	TGCTCCTCAGCAACGGGGTCCGGGGCCAACGTCCTGACTTTC	CSSATGSGANVLTF
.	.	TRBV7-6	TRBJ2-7	TGTGCCAGCAGAGGAGGGAGCCACGAGCAGTACTTC	CASRGGSHEQYF
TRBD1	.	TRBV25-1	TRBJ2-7	TGTGCCAGCGGCCCGACAGGGGACTTCTACGAGCAGTACTTC	CASGPTGDFYEQYF
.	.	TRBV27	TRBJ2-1	TGTGCCAGCAGTAACTCCGGGACTCGGGATGAGCAGTTCTTC	CASSNSGTRDEQFF
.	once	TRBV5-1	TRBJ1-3	TGCGCCAGCAGCCCCGGAATTACAGCTGGAAACACCATATATTTT	CASSPGITAGNTIYF
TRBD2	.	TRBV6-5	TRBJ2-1	TGTGCCAGCAGTTACGGGGCGGGGGGAAGATACGCGCAGTTCTTC	CASSYGAGGRYAQFF
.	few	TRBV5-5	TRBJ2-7	TGTGCCAGCAGCTTGTCTGCGGGGAGAACCTACGAGCAGTACTTC	CASSLSAGRTYEQYF
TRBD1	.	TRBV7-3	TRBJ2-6	TGTGCCAGCAGCGCACGACAGGGCCCTGGGGCCAACGTCCTGACTTTC	CASSARQGPGANVLTF
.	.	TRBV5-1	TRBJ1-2	TGCGCCAGCAGCTTGGAAGCGGGGGGCTATGGCTACACCTTC	CASSLEAGGYGYTF
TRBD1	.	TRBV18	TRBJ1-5	TGTGCCAGCTCACCCGACAGGGGGCCTCGGCCCCAGCATTTT	CASSPDRGPRPQHF
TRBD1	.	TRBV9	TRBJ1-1	TGTGCCAGCAGCCTCATGGGGACAGGGGGCACTGAAGCTTTCTTT	CASSLMGTGGTEAFF
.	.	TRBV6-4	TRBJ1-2	TGTGCCAGCAGTGAAGGAGAAAACTATGGCTACACCTTC	CASSEGENYGYTF
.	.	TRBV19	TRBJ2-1	TGTGCCAGTAGTATAGATCCACCTCCTACTAGCAATGAGCAGTTCTTC	CASSIDPPPTSNEQFF
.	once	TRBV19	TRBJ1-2	TGTGCCAGTTCGAGGGACATAGCTAACTATGGCTACACCTTC	CASSRDIANYGYTF
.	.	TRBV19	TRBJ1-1	TGTGCCAGTAATCTTAATACAGGGCGTAGGACTGAAGCTTTCTTT	CASNLNTGRRTEAFF
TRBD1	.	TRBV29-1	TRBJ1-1	TGCAGCGCCGGACAGGGACAAAACACTGAAGCTTTCTTT	CSAGQGQNTEAFF
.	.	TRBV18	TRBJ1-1	TGTGCCAGCTCACTCGGTAAGGAGGCTAACACTGAAGCTTTCTTT	CASSLGKEANTEAFF
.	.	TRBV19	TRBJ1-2	TGTGCCAGTAGTCAACAGGTGAACTATGGCTACACCTTC	CASSQQVNYGYTF
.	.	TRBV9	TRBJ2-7	TGTGCCAGCAGCGTAGAGGGCGGGTCCCGTAACGAGCAGTACTTC	CASSVEGGSRNEQYF
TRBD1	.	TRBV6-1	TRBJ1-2	TGTGCCAGCAGTGCCGGGACAGGGCTTAACTATGGCTACACCTTC	CASSAGTGLNYGYTF
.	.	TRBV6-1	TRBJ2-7	TGTGCCAGCATTAACCCCGGGACAAAGACCTACGAGCAGTACTTC	CASINPGTKTYEQYF
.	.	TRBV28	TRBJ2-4	TGTGCCAGCAGTTTTCGCCCCTTAATAAGGGGGGGCGCCTACTTC	CASSFRPLIRGGAYF
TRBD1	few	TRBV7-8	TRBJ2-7	TGTGCCAGCAGCTTAGAGGGGACAGGGTTCGAGCAGTACTTC	CASSLEGTGFEQYF
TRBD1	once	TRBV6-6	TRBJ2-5	TGTGCCAGCAGTAAGCCGGGACAGGCGGGAGAGACCCAGTACTTC	CASSKPGQAGETQYF